These T cell receptor beta chains were read from a single sample in a study of T cell responses to AZD1222 COVID-19 vaccine. Clones were read by immunoSEQ multiplex PCR, and TCRdb kept only the in-frame ones, dropping some. There are about 120,000 clones in the sample; 90% to 95% occur only once, and 5% lies in the top ten. Sequencing used peripheral blood, obtained 28 days after the second AZD1222 dose. The receptors were gathered from an adult who received the AZD1222 COVID-19 vaccine. Each CDR3 is given with its conserved first and last residue. D genes are given only for firm matches. The size entry is marked missing in some rows and otherwise reads once, few, many or a size class.

TRBV10-3	16	.	TRBJ2-2	.	CAISESTPGGTGELFF	TGTGCCATCAGTGAGTCGACACCCGGTGGGACCGGGGAGCTGTTTTTT
TRBV5-1	15	TRBD1	TRBJ2-7	.	CASSLNGDSTYEQYF	TGCGCCAGCAGCTTGAACGGGGACAGCACCTACGAGCAGTACTTC
TRBV7-3	14	.	TRBJ2-1	.	CASSYLGDNNEQFF	TGTGCCAGCAGCTACTTAGGGGACAACAATGAGCAGTTCTTC
TRBV6-5	12	.	TRBJ1-1	.	CASNIREGLTFF	TGTGCCAGCAATATACGGGAGGGGTTGACTTTCTTT
TRBV16	18	.	TRBJ1-1	.	CASNPLGLSPFMNTEAFF	TGTGCCAGCAACCCCTTGGGACTCAGCCCCTTTATGAACACTGAAGCTTTCTTT
TRBV6-2/TRBV6-3	15	TRBD1	TRBJ2-3	.	CASSPDRGATDTQYF	TGTGCCAGCAGCCCGGACAGGGGGGCCACAGATACGCAGTATTTT
TRBV10-3	19	TRBD2	TRBJ2-1	few	CAISETSGKSTSSYNEQFF	TGTGCCATCAGTGAAACTAGCGGCAAGTCCACTAGCTCCTACAATGAGCAGTTCTTC
TRBV5-4	14	.	TRBJ2-1	.	CASTPEANYNEQFF	TGTGCCAGCACCCCTGAGGCCAACTACAATGAGCAGTTCTTC
TRBV6-5	12	.	TRBJ2-3	.	CASKGATDTQYF	TGTGCCAGCAAAGGGGCCACAGATACGCAGTATTTT
TRBV4-1	17	.	TRBJ2-4	.	CASSQAPGDDVQNIQYF	TGCGCCAGCAGCCAAGCCCCAGGGGACGACGTCCAAAACATTCAGTACTTC
TRBV6-6	16	.	TRBJ1-5	.	CASSPHLGTLGQPQHF	TGTGCCAGCAGCCCTCACCTCGGGACCTTGGGTCAGCCCCAGCATTTT
TRBV7-2	16	TRBD1	TRBJ1-4	.	CASSPGTGGGTEKLFF	TGTGCCAGCAGCCCAGGGACAGGGGGCGGGACTGAAAAACTGTTTTTT
TRBV6-5	15	.	TRBJ2-2	.	CASSRGRENTGELFF	TGTGCCAGCAGTCGCGGACGGGAGAACACCGGGGAGCTGTTTTTT
TRBV7-9	15	.	TRBJ2-7	once	CASSLMEMGEQEQYF	TGTGCCAGCAGCTTGATGGAGATGGGAGAACAGGAGCAGTACTTC
TRBV6-2/TRBV6-3	16	.	TRBJ1-5	.	CASSYSQGTINQPQHF	TGTGCCAGCAGTTATAGTCAAGGGACAATCAATCAGCCCCAGCATTTT
TRBV14	12	.	TRBJ2-7	.	CASSQNPYEQYF	TGTGCCAGCAGCCAAAACCCTTACGAGCAGTACTTC
TRBV19	14	.	TRBJ1-1	.	CASSIVRTNTEAFF	TGTGCCAGTAGTATAGTACGGACGAACACTGAAGCTTTCTTT
TRBV7-9	16	TRBD1	TRBJ2-7	.	CASSFYLRTGDDEQYF	TGTGCCAGCAGCTTTTACCTCCGGACAGGGGACGACGAGCAGTACTTC
TRBV7-9	13	.	TRBJ2-7	.	CASSTGTLYEQYF	TGTGCCAGCAGTACCGGGACCCTTTACGAGCAGTACTTC
TRBV10-3	16	.	TRBJ2-7	once	CAISEVRRGGNYEQYF	TGTGCCATCAGTGAAGTAAGGCGGGGAGGTAACTACGAGCAGTACTTC
TRBV6-6	13	.	TRBJ1-2	.	CASNLQGDYGYTF	TGTGCCAGCAACCTACAGGGTGACTATGGCTACACCTTC
TRBV21-1	14	.	TRBJ2-7	once	CASSLGRQFYEQYF	TGTGCCAGCAGTCTAGGCAGACAATTCTACGAGCAGTACTTC
TRBV7-9	16	TRBD2	TRBJ2-3	few	CASSLGGAGSTDTQYF	TGTGCCAGCAGCTTAGGCGGAGCGGGGAGCACAGATACGCAGTATTTT
TRBV27	12	.	TRBJ2-7	few	CASSPLLGEQYF	TGTGCCAGCAGTCCTTTGTTGGGCGAGCAGTACTTC
TRBV7-2	13	.	TRBJ1-6	.	CASSFKGTSPLHF	TGTGCCAGCAGCTTTAAAGGCACTTCACCCCTCCACTTT
TRBV11-2	13	.	TRBJ1-1	.	CASSAQGSTEAFF	TGTGCCAGCAGCGCCCAGGGGAGCACTGAAGCTTTCTTT
TRBV4-3	16	TRBD1	TRBJ2-7	.	CASSQERTGNSYEQYF	TGCGCCAGCAGCCAAGAGCGGACAGGGAACTCCTACGAGCAGTACTTC
TRBV18	17	.	TRBJ1-3	.	CASSPLVEFSSGNTIYF	TGTGCCAGCTCACCCCTTGTCGAGTTCAGCTCTGGAAACACCATATATTTT
TRBV6-2/TRBV6-3	14	.	TRBJ2-3	.	CASSLRDPGDTQYF	TGTGCCAGCAGTCTCCGGGACCCCGGGGATACGCAGTATTTT
TRBV19	14	.	TRBJ1-5	.	CASSITGPNQPQHF	TGTGCCAGTAGTATAACAGGCCCCAATCAGCCCCAGCATTTT
TRBV19	16	.	TRBJ1-6	.	CASSTRTQGSYSPLHF	TGTGCCAGTAGTACCCGAACGCAGGGGTCTTATTCACCCCTCCACTTT
TRBV7-8	15	TRBD1	TRBJ2-7	.	CASSGTGTGYAEQYF	TGTGCCAGCAGCGGAACCGGGACAGGGTACGCCGAGCAGTACTTC
TRBV18	15	TRBD1	TRBJ1-1	.	CASSPGTGVNTEAFF	TGTGCCAGCTCACCGGGGACAGGGGTGAACACTGAAGCTTTCTTT
TRBV5-4	14	.	TRBJ2-3	.	CASSHRTGTDTQYF	TGTGCCAGCAGCCATCGGACAGGCACAGATACGCAGTATTTT
TRBV27	16	TRBD1	TRBJ2-1	.	CASSLPQQGASNEQFF	TGTGCCAGCAGTTTACCCCAACAGGGGGCTTCCAATGAGCAGTTCTTC
TRBV18	14	.	TRBJ1-2	.	CASSRGGRNYGYTF	TGTGCCAGCTCCCGAGGGGGACGGAACTATGGCTACACCTTC
TRBV5-1	14	TRBD1	TRBJ1-2	.	CASSSGTGHYGYTF	TGCGCCAGCAGCTCCGGGACAGGGCATTATGGCTACACCTTC
TRBV5-1	15	.	TRBJ1-5	once	CASSAFPGSNQPQHF	TGCGCCAGCAGCGCCTTCCCCGGGAGCAATCAGCCCCAGCATTTT
TRBV28	13	.	TRBJ2-1	.	CASSLGHGLQQFF	TGTGCCAGCAGTTTGGGCCACGGGCTTCAGCAGTTCTTC
TRBV4-1	17	.	TRBJ2-2	.	CASSQDSDRANTGELFF	TGCGCCAGCAGCCAAGACTCAGATCGAGCGAACACCGGGGAGCTGTTTTTT
TRBV18	13	.	TRBJ1-5	.	CASSPNSAEIPHF	TGTGCCAGCTCACCAAATTCTGCCGAGATACCGCATTTT
TRBV3-1/TRBV3-2	15	TRBD2	TRBJ2-3	.	CASSQGASGADTQYF	TGTGCCAGCAGCCAGGGGGCTAGCGGGGCCGATACGCAGTATTTT
TRBV6-2/TRBV6-3	16	.	TRBJ2-1	.	CASSYMQPGRENEQFF	TGTGCCAGCAGTTACATGCAGCCCGGTAGGGAGAATGAGCAGTTCTTC
TRBV7-2	15	.	TRBJ1-4	.	CASSLGGRVGEKLFF	TGTGCCAGCAGCTTAGGGGGCAGGGTAGGAGAAAAACTGTTTTTT
TRBV5-1	14	.	TRBJ2-7	.	CASSLEGGIYEQYF	TGCGCCAGCAGCTTGGAGGGGGGGATCTACGAGCAGTACTTC
TRBV6-5	15	.	TRBJ1-5	.	CASSYLAGVDQPQHF	TGTGCCAGCAGTTACCTCGCCGGCGTCGATCAGCCCCAGCATTTT
TRBV2	14	.	TRBJ2-1	.	CASTAFSSYNEQFF	TGTGCCAGCACCGCTTTTAGCTCCTACAATGAGCAGTTCTTC
TRBV18	13	TRBD1	TRBJ1-6	.	CASSPDRDSPLHF	TGTGCCAGCTCACCAGACAGGGATTCACCCCTCCACTTT
TRBV4-1	18	.	TRBJ1-5	few	CASSQVGRASGGNQPQHF	TGCGCCAGCAGCCAGGTGGGGAGGGCCTCGGGGGGCAATCAGCCCCAGCATTTT
TRBV18	17	.	TRBJ2-1	once	CASSPEEGPLSYNEQFF	TGTGCCAGCTCACCCGAGGAGGGTCCCCTCTCCTACAATGAGCAGTTCTTC
TRBV5-1	14	TRBD1	TRBJ1-6	.	CASSLGQGASPLHF	TGCGCCAGCAGCTTGGGACAGGGTGCTTCACCCCTCCACTTT
TRBV19	13	.	TRBJ1-6	.	CASSGGWNSPLHF	TGTGCCAGTAGTGGGGGCTGGAATTCACCCCTCCACTTT
TRBV6-5	15	.	TRBJ1-1	.	CASRVGQSGDTEAFF	TGTGCCAGCAGGGTAGGACAGTCAGGGGACACTGAAGCTTTCTTT
TRBV18	16	TRBD1	TRBJ2-5	once	CASSPYGDRVVKTQYF	TGTGCCAGCTCTCCGTATGGGGACAGGGTGGTGAAGACCCAGTACTTC